This T cell receptor beta chain was recorded in a study of T cell responses to AZD1222 COVID-19 vaccine. Study results and limitations: Spike was spanned by vaccine-associated CD4 TCRs, with dominance at 160-218 and 743-854. The study reported that nearly half of spike-specific TCRs target unmutated variant regions. A mostly white British donor set with more females was recruited, and clonal diversity was possibly underestimated. Receipt of two AZD1222 doses was followed by a rise in Spike-specific TCR breadth and depth.

Turning to this clone: Its antigen is currently unknown.

Using immunoSEQ multiplex PCR, the repertoire was profiled, and TCRdb retains in-frame clones only, with some absent. The profile shows around 120,000 clones, roughly 90% of them singletons. The CDR3 length is 14 residues. V dropped 5 bases and J dropped 4 bases, with 14 bases sitting between them. The V gene's germline CDR1 is MDHEN and CDR2 SYDVKM. The material sequenced was peripheral blood, taken on day 0 of AZD1222 vaccination. The TCR comes from an adult in good health. The chain couples TRBV28 to TRBJ1-2, with no clear D. The DNA for the CDR3 is TGTGCCAGCAGTCCCCCGGTAAAGGGCTATGGCTACACCTTC. Translating gives CASSPPVKGYGYTF.